These 2 T cell receptor beta chains share one sample of origin, sequenced in a study of tumor-infiltrating lymphocytes in primary liver carcinoma. They got blood RNA out of unsorted whole blood and also pulled out germline DNA. TCR beta cDNA was reverse-transcribed from approximately 0.45 ug of total RNA. The reaction used a constant-region primer and ProtoScript II reverse transcriptase. TCR beta libraries came from three nested multiplex PCR rounds using slightly modified ARM-PCR. The first two PCR rounds, nine to ten cycles each, used TRBV1-TRBV30 forward primers and a C-beta reverse primer. TCRdb ran MiXCR on the multiplex PCR reads and lists one entry per CDR3 protein. Among 250,000 to 350,000 distinct CDR3 sequences listed, nearly 60% were seen once. Sequenced input: peripheral blood. These receptors came from a young woman with primary liver carcinoma and hepatitis B virus infection.

To note about this clonotype: A much larger clone differs from this one at a single base, so this may be a read error. V and J are TRBV12-3 or TRBV12-4 and TRBJ1-1; D remains ambiguous. The CDR3 is 15 residues long. CDR3 sequence reads: CVSPSTISTNTEAFF. For the CDR3, the DNA is TGTGTCAGCCCCTCGACCATATCAACGAACACTGAAGCTTTCTTT.

This clonotype was observed at least ten times. This chain uses TRBV5-4 with TRBJ2-5, with D hard to call. Germline V lookup: CDR1 SGHNT, CDR2 YYREEE (reference sequence). The CDR3 loop spans 13 amino acids. With 4 bases removed from V and 5 bases from J, the gap between germline ends came to 12 bases. The CDR3 here is CASSPGRRETQYF. The CDR3 DNA sequence: TGTGCCAGCAGCCCCGGTCGTAGGGAGACCCAGTACTTC.